This T cell receptor (beta chain) was recorded in a study of CD8 T cells in ankylosing spondylitis. The study, taken as a whole, reports: Within ankylosing spondylitis blood, a TCR beta motif made up of several highly homologous variants appeared to be characteristic. Significant enrichment of disease-linked clones was reportedly seen in matched ankylosing spondylitis synovial fluid. Within peripheral blood, clones linked to disease were CD8+ and relatively rare. Past research had described some motif variants in reactive arthritis synovial fluid and blood.

With molecular barcodes, quantitative 5'-RACE was used to make the TCR beta libraries. TCRdb ran MiXCR on the 5' RACE reads and lists one entry per CDR3 protein. Of fewer than 550,000 distinct CDR3 sequences in the sample, approximately 5% were seen once. Germline lookup yields CDR1 ENHRY and CDR2 SYGVKD. The ends lost 7 bases at V and 3 bases at J; junction bases unmatched: 6. There are 15 residues in the CDR3. Many counts were recorded for this clonotype. Its target is not known. Specimen: blood, either unsorted or a sorted T cell fraction (not recorded which). This chain joins TRBV10-3 and TRBJ2-1; TRBD1 matches at 10 bases. The TCR comes from a male donor with ankylosing spondylitis. The CDR3 DNA reads as TGTGCCATCAAAGGGGGACAGGGGCTCTACAATGAGCAGTTCTTC. As protein: CAIKGGQGLYNEQFF.